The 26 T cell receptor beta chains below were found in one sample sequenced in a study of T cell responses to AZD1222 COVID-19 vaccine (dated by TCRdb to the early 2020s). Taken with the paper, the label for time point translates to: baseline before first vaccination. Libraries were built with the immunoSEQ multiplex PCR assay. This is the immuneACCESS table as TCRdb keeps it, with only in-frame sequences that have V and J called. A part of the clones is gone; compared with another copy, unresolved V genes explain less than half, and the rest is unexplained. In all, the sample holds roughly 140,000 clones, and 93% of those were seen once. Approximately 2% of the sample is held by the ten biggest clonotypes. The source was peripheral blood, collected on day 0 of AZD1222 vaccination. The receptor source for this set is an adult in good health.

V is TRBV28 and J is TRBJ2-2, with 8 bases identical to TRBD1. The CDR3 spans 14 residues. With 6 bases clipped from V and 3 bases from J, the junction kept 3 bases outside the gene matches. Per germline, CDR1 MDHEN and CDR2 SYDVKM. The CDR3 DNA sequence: TGTGCCAGCAGGCTACAGGGGGACACCGGGGAGCTGTTTTTT. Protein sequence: CASRLQGDTGELFF. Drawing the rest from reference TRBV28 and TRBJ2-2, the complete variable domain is DVKVTQSSRYLVKRTGEKVFLECVQDMDHENMFWYRQDPGLGLRLIYFSYDVKMKEKGDIPEGYSVSREKKERFSLILESASTNQTSMYLCASRLQGDTGELFFGEGSRLTVL.

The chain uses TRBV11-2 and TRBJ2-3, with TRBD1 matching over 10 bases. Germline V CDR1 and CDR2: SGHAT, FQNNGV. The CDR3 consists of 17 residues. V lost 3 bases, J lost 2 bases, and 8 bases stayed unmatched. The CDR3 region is CASSLLPGQGNTDTQYF. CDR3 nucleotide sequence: TGTGCCAGCAGCTTGTTACCGGGACAGGGGAACACAGATACGCAGTATTTT.

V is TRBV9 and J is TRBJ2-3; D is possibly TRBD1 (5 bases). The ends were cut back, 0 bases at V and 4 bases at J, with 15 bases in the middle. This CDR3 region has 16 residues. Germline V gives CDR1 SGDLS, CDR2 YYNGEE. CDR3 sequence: CASSVAPTLGADTQYF. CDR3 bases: TGTGCCAGCAGCGTAGCCCCGACCCTAGGGGCAGATACGCAGTATTTT.

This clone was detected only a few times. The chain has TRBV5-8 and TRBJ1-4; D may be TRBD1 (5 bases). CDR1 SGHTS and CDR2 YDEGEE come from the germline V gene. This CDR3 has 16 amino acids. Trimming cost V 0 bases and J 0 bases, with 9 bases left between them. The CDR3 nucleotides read TGTGCCAGCAGCTTGGGCGACAGAGCAACTAATGAAAAACTGTTTTTT. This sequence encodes CASSLGDRATNEKLFF.

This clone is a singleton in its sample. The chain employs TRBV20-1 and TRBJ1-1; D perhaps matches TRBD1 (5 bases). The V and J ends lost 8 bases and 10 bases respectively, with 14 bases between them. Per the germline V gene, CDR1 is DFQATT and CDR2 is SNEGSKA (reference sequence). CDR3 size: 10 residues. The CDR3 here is CSTWDRGAFF. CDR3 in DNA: TGCAGTACTTGGGACCGTGGAGCTTTCTTT.

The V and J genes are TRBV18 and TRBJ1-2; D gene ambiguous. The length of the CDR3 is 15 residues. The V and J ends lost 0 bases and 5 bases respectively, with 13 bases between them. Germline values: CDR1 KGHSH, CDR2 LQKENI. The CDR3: CASSPPRSISYGYTF. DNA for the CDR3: TGTGCCAGCTCACCACCGAGGTCCATATCGTATGGCTACACCTTC.

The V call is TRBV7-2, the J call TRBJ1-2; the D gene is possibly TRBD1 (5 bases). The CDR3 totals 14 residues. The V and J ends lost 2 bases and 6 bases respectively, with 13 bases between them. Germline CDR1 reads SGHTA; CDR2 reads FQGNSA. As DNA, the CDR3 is TGTGCCAGCAGCTTATGGCAGGGTTCGCATGGCTACACCTTC. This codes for CASSLWQGSHGYTF.

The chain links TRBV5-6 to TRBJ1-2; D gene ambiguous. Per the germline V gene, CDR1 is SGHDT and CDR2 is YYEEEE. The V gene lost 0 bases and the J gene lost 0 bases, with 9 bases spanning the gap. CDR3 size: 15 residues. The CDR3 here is CASSLVGRPNYGYTF. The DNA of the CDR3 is TGTGCCAGCAGCTTGGTGGGCAGGCCTAACTATGGCTACACCTTC.

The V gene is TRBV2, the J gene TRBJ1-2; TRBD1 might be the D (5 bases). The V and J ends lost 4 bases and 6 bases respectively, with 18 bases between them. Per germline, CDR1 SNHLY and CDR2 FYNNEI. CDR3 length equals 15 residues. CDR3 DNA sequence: TGTGCCAGCAGTGCTACAGGTGCACGTAGGGATGGCTACACCTTC. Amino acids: CASSATGARRDGYTF.

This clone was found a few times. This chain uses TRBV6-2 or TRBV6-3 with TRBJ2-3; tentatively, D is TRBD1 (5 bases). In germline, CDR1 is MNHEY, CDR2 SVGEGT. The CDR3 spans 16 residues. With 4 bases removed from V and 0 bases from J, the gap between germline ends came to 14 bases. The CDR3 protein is CASSSTLGASTDTQYF. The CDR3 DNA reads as TGTGCCAGCAGTTCTACTTTAGGGGCTAGCACAGATACGCAGTATTTT.

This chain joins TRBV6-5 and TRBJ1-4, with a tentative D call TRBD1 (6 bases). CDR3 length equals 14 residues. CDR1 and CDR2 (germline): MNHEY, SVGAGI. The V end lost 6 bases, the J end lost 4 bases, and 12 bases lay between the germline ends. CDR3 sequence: CASSRDIRNEKLFF. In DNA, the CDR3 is TGTGCCAGCAGCCGGGACATACGTAATGAAAAACTGTTTTTT.

The CDR3 here is CASSPADSPGTQYF. CDR3 nucleotide sequence: TGTGCCAGCAGCCCAGCCGACAGTCCGGGGACCCAGTACTTC. The chain joins TRBV3-1 (or the pseudogene TRBV3-2) to TRBJ2-5, with TRBD1 as a possible D gene (5 bases). Trimming took 4 bases from V and 7 from J, leaving 16 bases between them. CDR3 length: 14 residues. Per germline, CDR1 LGHDT and CDR2 YNNKEL (reference sequence).

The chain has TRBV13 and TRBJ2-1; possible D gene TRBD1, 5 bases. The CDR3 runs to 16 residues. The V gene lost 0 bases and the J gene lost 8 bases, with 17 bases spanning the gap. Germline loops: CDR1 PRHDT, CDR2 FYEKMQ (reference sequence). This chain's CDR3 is CASSLGRRGPRDEQFF. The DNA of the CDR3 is TGTGCCAGCAGCTTAGGCCGAAGGGGTCCTAGGGATGAGCAGTTCTTC.

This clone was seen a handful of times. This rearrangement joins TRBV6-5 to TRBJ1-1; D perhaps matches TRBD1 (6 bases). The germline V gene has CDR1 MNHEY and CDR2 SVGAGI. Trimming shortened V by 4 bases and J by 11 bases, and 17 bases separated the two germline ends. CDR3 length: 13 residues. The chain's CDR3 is CASSSRTDLAAFF. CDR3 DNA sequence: TGTGCCAGCAGTTCGAGGACAGACCTGGCGGCTTTCTTT.

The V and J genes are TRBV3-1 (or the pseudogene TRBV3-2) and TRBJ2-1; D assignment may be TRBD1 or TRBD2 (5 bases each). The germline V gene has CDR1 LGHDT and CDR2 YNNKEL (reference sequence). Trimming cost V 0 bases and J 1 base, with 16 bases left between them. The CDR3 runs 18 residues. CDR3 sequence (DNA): TGTGCCAGCAGCCAAGATAGGGACCAGCGGAAATCCTACAATGAGCAGTTCTTC. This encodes CASSQDRDQRKSYNEQFF.

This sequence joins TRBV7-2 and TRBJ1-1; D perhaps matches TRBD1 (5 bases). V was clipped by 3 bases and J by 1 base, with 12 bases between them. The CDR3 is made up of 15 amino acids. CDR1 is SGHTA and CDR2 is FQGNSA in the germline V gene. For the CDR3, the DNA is TGTGCCAGCAGCTTGGACATTAACAAGAACACTGAAGCTTTCTTT. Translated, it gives CASSLDINKNTEAFF.

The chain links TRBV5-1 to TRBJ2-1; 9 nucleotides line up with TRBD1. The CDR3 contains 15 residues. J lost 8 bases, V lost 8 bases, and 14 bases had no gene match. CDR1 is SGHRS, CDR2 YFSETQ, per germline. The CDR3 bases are TGCGCCAGTTGTTCCGGGACAGGGTCTATCCATGAGCAGTTCTTC. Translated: CASCSGTGSIHEQFF.

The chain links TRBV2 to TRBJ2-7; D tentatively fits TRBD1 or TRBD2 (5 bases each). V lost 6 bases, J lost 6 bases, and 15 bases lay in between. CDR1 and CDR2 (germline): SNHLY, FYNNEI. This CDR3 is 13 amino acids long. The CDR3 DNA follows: TGTGCCAGCAGAGTCCAGGGAGCTGGCGAGCAGTACTTC. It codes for CASRVQGAGEQYF.

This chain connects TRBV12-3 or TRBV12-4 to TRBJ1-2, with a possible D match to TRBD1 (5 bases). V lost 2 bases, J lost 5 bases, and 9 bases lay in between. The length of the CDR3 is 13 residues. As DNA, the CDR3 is TGTGCCAGCAGTTTACGGGGGTGGTATGGCTACACCTTC. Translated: CASSLRGWYGYTF.

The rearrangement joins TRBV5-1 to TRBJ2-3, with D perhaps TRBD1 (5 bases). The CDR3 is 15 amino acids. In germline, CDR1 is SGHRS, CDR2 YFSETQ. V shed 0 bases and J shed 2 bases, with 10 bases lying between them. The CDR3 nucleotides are TGCGCCAGCAGCTTGGTCAGGGTCCTCACAGATACGCAGTATTTT. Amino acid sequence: CASSLVRVLTDTQYF.

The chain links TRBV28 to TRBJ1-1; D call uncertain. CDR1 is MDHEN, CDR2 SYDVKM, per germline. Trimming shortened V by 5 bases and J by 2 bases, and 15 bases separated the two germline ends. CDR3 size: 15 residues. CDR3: CASSRWGSFNTEAFF. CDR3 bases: TGTGCCAGCAGTCGTTGGGGAAGTTTTAACACTGAAGCTTTCTTT.

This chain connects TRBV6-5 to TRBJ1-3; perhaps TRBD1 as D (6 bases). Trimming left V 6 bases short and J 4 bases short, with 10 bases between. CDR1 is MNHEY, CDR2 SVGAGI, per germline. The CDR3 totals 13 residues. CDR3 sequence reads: CASSMTGGNTIYF. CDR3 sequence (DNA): TGTGCCAGCAGCATGACAGGAGGAAACACCATATATTTT.

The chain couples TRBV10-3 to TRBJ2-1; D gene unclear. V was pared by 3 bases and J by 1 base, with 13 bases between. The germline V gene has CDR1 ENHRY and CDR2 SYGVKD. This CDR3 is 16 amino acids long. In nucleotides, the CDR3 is TGTGCCATCAGTGAAGATGGCCTGGGGTCCTACAATGAGCAGTTCTTC. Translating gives CAISEDGLGSYNEQFF.

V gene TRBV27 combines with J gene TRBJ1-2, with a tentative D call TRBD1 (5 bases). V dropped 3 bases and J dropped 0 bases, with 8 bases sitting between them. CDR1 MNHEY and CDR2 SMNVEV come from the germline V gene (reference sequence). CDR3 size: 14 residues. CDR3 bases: TGTGCCAGCAGTTTTCTGGGGCCTAACTATGGCTACACCTTC. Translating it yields CASSFLGPNYGYTF.

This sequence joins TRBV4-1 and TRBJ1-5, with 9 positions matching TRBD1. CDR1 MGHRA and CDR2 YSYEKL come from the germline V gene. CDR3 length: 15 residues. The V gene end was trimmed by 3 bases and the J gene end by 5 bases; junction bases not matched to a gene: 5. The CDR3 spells CASSQGDRDDQPQHF. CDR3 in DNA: TGCGCCAGCAGCCAGGGGGACAGGGACGATCAGCCCCAGCATTTT.

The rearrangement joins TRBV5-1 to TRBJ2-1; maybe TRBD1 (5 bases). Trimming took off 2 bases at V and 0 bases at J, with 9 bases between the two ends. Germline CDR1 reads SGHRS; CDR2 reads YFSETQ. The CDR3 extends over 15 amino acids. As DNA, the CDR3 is TGCGCCAGCAGCTTACAGGAGAGCTCCTACAATGAGCAGTTCTTC. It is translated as CASSLQESSYNEQFF. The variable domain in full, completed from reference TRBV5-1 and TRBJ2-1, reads KAGVTQTPRYLIKTRGQQVTLSCSPISGHRSVSWYQQTPGQGLQFLFEYFSETQRNKGNFPGRFSGRQFSNSRSEMNVSTLELGDSALYLCASSLQESSYNEQFFGPGTRLTVL.